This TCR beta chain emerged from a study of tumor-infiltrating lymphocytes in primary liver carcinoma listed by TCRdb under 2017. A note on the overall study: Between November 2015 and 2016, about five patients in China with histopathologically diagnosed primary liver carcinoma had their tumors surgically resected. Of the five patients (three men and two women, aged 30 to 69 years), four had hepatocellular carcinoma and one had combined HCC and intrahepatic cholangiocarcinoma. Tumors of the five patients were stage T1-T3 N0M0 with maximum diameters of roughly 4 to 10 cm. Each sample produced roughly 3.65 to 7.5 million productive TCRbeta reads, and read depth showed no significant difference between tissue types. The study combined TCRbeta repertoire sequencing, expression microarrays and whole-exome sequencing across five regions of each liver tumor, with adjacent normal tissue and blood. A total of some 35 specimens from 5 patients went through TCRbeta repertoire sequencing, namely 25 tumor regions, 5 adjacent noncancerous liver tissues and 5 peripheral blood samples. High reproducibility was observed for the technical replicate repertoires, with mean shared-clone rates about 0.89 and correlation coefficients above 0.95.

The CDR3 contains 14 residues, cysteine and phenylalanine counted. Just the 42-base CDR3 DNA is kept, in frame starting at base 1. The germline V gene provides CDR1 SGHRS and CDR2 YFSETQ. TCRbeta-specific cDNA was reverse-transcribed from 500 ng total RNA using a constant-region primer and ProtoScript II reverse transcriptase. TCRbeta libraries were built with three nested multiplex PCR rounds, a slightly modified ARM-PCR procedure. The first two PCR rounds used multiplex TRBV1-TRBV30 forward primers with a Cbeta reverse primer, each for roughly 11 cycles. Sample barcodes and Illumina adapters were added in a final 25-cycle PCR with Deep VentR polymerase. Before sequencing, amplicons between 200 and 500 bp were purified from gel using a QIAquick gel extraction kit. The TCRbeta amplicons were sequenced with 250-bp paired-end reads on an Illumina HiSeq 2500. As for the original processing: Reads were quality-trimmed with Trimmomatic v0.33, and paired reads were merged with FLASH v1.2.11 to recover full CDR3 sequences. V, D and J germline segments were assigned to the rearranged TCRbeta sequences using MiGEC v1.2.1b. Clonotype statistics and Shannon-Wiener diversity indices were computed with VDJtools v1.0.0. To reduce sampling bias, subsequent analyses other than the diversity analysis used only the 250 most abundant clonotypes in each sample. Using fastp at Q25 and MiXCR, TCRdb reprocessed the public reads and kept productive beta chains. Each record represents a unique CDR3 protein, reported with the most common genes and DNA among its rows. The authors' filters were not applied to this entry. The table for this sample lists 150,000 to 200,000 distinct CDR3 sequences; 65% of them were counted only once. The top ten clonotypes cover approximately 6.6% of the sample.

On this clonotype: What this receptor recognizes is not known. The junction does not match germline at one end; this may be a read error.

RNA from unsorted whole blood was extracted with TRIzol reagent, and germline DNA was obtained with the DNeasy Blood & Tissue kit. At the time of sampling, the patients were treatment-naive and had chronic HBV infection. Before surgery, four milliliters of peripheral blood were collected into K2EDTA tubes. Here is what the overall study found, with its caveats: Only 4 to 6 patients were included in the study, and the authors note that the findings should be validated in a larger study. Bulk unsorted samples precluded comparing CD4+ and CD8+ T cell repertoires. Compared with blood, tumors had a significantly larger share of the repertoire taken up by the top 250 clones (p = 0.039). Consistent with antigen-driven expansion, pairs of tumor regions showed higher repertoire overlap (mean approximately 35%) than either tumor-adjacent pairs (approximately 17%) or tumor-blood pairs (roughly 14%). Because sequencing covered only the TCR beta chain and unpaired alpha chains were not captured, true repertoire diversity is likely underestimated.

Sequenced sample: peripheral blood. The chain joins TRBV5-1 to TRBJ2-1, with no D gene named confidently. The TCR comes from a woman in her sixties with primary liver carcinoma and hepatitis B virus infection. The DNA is TGCGCCAGCAACTTGGGGTCTAGGTCCCCCTTCGCCTTCTTC. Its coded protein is CASNLGSRSPFAFF.